One sample yielded the 10 T cell receptor beta chains listed below, sequenced in a study of early T cells in non-severe SARS-CoV-2 infection. TCRdb re-called the 5' RACE reads through MiXCR, storing one row per CDR3 protein. Here the sample spans approximately 70,000 distinct CDR3 sequences, 9.5% to 15% being singletons. Sequencing was done on a sample of whole blood. The receptors were gathered from an adult who was a healthcare worker with PCR-confirmed SARS-CoV-2 infection or an uninfected control (not recorded which).

This clonotype showed up many times. The V gene is TRBV30, the J gene TRBJ1-1; no reliable D call. V lost 0 bases to trimming and J lost 7 bases, with 9 bases between them. This CDR3 comprises 12 residues. The germline V gene encodes CDR1 GTSNPN and CDR2 SVGIG (reference sequence). CDR3 sequence (DNA): TGTGCCTGGAGTGTATCCCGTGGTGAAGCTTTCTTT. Translated, it gives CAWSVSRGEAFF.

This clonotype was seen repeatedly, ten times or more. J is TRBJ2-7 and V is TRBV20-1, with D possibly being TRBD1 or TRBD2 (5 bases each). The CDR3 spans 14 residues. Germline loops: CDR1 DFQATT, CDR2 SNEGSKA (reference sequence). Trimming took 0 bases from V and 2 from J, leaving 11 bases between them. The CDR3 sequence is CSARDPGAAYEQYF. The CDR3 DNA is TGCAGTGCTAGAGATCCCGGGGCTGCCTACGAGCAGTACTTC.

This chain joins TRBV6-2 or TRBV6-3 and TRBJ2-1; 7 bases align to TRBD2. Germline V CDR1 and CDR2: MNHEY, SVGEGT. This CDR3 region has 15 residues. After removal of 3 bases from V and 15 bases from J, the junction contained 17 bases not matched to a gene. The CDR3 here is CASSYSPQRDYWRFF. The DNA of the CDR3 is TGTGCCAGCAGTTATTCGCCCCAGCGGGACTACTGGAGGTTCTTC.

This clonotype was counted ten times or more. V and J are TRBV20-1 and TRBJ2-5, with 8 bases fitting TRBD2. There are 17 residues in the CDR3. The germline V gene encodes CDR1 DFQATT and CDR2 SNEGSKA (reference sequence). Losses at the gene ends were 1 base for V and 5 bases for J; bases not matched to a gene: 15. This CDR3 reads CSARGLTREGLGETQYF. The CDR3 DNA reads as TGCAGTGCTAGAGGCCTGACCCGGGAGGGCCTCGGGGAGACCCAGTACTTC.

The table lists this clonotype with many counts. This chain uses TRBV19 with TRBJ2-2, with D unresolved. The CDR3 is 16 residues long. CDR1 is LNHDA and CDR2 is SQIVND in the germline V gene (reference sequence). V was clipped by 4 bases and J by 2 bases, with 14 bases between them. This chain's CDR3 is CASSRRPGSNTGELFF. The CDR3 bases are TGTGCCAGTAGTAGACGCCCAGGCAGCAACACCGGGGAGCTGTTTTTT.

In this sample, this clonotype turned up a few times. The chain joins TRBV5-1 to TRBJ1-2, with D maybe TRBD1 (5 bases). The CDR3 is 15 amino acids. Trimming pared 4 bases from V and 0 bases from J, leaving 13 bases between. Germline-derived CDR1 and CDR2 are SGHRS and YFSETQ. CDR3: CASSLSGSANYGYTF. The CDR3 nucleotides read TGCGCCAGCAGCCTGTCAGGGTCAGCTAACTATGGCTACACCTTC.

In its sample, this clonotype was seen many times. The chain combines TRBV11-2 with TRBJ2-7; D gene ambiguous. This CDR3 is 12 amino acids long. The V end lost 2 bases, the J end lost 4 bases, and 6 bases lay between the germline ends. CDR1 SGHAT and CDR2 FQNNGV come from the germline V gene. The CDR3 sequence is CASSLSQYEQYF. CDR3 nucleotides: TGTGCCAGCAGCTTATCGCAGTACGAGCAGTACTTC.

About this clonotype: Given a much more abundant clone one base away, this may be a read error. The rearrangement joins TRBV7-6 to TRBJ2-7; no clear D. There are 12 residues in the CDR3. Germline V gene sequence: CDR1 SGHVS, CDR2 FNYEAQ. CDR3 nucleotides: TGTGCCAGCAGCTCGGATTCCTACGAGCAGTGCTTC. This sequence encodes CASSSDSYEQCF.

This clonotype was seen many times. This rearrangement joins TRBV7-9 to TRBJ1-4; TRBD1 matches 7 bases. After removal of 5 bases from V and 2 bases from J, the junction contained 5 bases not matched to a gene. This CDR3 contains 15 residues. Germline CDR1 and CDR2: SEHNR and FQNEAQ (reference sequence). This CDR3 reads CASSRVTGTNEKLFF. For the CDR3, the DNA is TGTGCCAGCAGCCGAGTGACAGGGACTAATGAAAAACTGTTTTTT.

The gene calls are TRBV4-2 and TRBJ2-3; D is possibly TRBD2 (6 bases). The CDR3 spans 13 residues. The germline gives CDR1 LGHNA, CDR2 YNFKEQ. The V and J ends lost 0 bases and 10 bases respectively, with 11 bases between them. The CDR3 sequence is CASSQDVAEPQYF. CDR3 nucleotides: TGTGCCAGCAGCCAAGATGTAGCGGAGCCGCAGTATTTT.